Each of the 12 T cell receptor beta chains below was sequenced from the same sample in a study of blood T cell repertoires in COVID-19. Repertoires were generated with immunoSEQ multiplex PCR, while TCRdb's copy carries only in-frame clones and drops some. The sample holds under 150,000 clones, about 86% seen once. The sample was peripheral blood. The receptors shown here come from a woman aged 60 to 75 with active or convalescent COVID-19.

This chain links TRBV6-4 with TRBJ1-1; D is unresolved. This CDR3 is 13 amino acids long. V was cut by 6 bases and J by 0 bases, with 8 bases left in between. CDR1 MRHNA and CDR2 SNTAGT come from the germline V gene. Here the CDR3 DNA reads TGTGCCAGCAGCCGGGATTTGAACACTGAAGCTTTCTTT. It is translated as CASSRDLNTEAFF.

This rearrangement joins TRBV28 to TRBJ2-7; weak D call: TRBD2 (5 bases). In germline, CDR1 is MDHEN, CDR2 SYDVKM. The CDR3 contains 16 residues. V shed 11 bases and J shed 0 bases, with 23 bases lying between them. CDR3 in amino acids: CAPNPPSGESSYEQYF. The CDR3 coding sequence is TGTGCCCCAAACCCCCCAAGCGGCGAGAGCTCCTACGAGCAGTACTTC.

The CDR3 loop is CASRPDSSSGNTIYF. In nucleotides, the CDR3 is TGTGCCAGTAGGCCCGACAGTTCCTCTGGAAACACCATATATTTT. This rearrangement joins TRBV19 to TRBJ1-3, with D tentatively TRBD1 (5 bases). Germline CDR1 and CDR2: LNHDA and SQIVND (reference sequence). Trimming took 6 bases from V and 0 from J, leaving 12 bases between them. This CDR3 spans 15 amino acids.

This chain connects TRBV5-5 to TRBJ1-3; D not certain. CDR1 and CDR2 (germline): SGHKS, YYEKEE (reference sequence). The CDR3 sequence is 15 residues long. Deletions cut 0 bases from V and 0 bases from J, with 7 bases between. The chain's CDR3 is CASSLEQNSGNTIYF. CDR3 nucleotide sequence: TGTGCCAGCAGCTTGGAACAGAACTCTGGAAACACCATATATTTT.

The chain combines TRBV29-1 with TRBJ1-1, with 9 bases matching TRBD1. Looked up from germline, CDR1 is SQVTM and CDR2 is ANQGSEA. CDR3 size: 13 residues. The J segment lost 4 bases and the V segment lost 5 bases, leaving 5 bases of the junction unmatched. The CDR3 nucleotides are TGCAGCGTTCAAACAGGGGGCGGCACTGAAGCTTTCTTT. Amino acids: CSVQTGGGTEAFF.

The chain combines TRBV28 with TRBJ1-1; D is perhaps TRBD1 (5 bases). V lost 7 bases and J lost 0, with 18 bases in between. This CDR3 comprises 16 residues. In germline, CDR1 is MDHEN, CDR2 SYDVKM. The CDR3 sequence: CASTLLPTVMNTEAFF. DNA of the CDR3: TGTGCCAGCACCCTCCTCCCGACAGTTATGAACACTGAAGCTTTCTTT.

The chain joins TRBV19 to TRBJ1-4; TRBD1 matches 8 bases. The V gene's germline CDR1 is LNHDA and CDR2 SQIVND (reference sequence). V was clipped by 4 bases and J by 7 bases; unmatched bases: 11. The length of the CDR3 is 16 residues. The CDR3 DNA reads TGTGCCAGTAGTACAACAGGGGGAGTGGTTGGTGAAAAACTGTTTTTT. Translation: CASSTTGGVVGEKLFF.

The rearrangement joins TRBV28 to TRBJ2-3, with 8 nucleotides matching TRBD2. The CDR3 totals 17 residues. CDR1 and CDR2 from the germline V gene are MDHEN and SYDVKM. The trim removed 4 bases at V and 8 bases at J, leaving 17 bases unmatched. The CDR3 DNA follows: TGTGCCAGCAGTTACGTCCGGGAGGGTTTTCCCGTAGGTACGCAGTATTTT. Encoded protein: CASSYVREGFPVGTQYF.

This clone was counted between two and nine times. The gene calls are TRBV5-1 and TRBJ2-7, with a tentative D call TRBD1 (5 bases). Germline CDR1 is SGHRS and CDR2 is YFSETQ. With 3 bases removed from V and 6 bases from J, the gap between germline ends came to 22 bases. The CDR3 extends over 16 amino acids. In DNA, the CDR3 is TGCGCCAGCAGCTCCCCCTTTGCGGCAGGTACAGGCGAGCAGTACTTC. Protein sequence: CASSSPFAAGTGEQYF.

V usage is TRBV7-2 and J usage is TRBJ2-4; 8 bases fit TRBD1. The length of the CDR3 is 14 residues. With V trimmed by 5 bases and J by 9 bases, 9 bases remained unmatched. The germline V gene encodes CDR1 SGHTA and CDR2 FQGNSA. CDR3 nucleotides: TGTGCCAGCAGCCCTCACGGACAGGGAGGCATTCAGTACTTC. Its protein product is CASSPHGQGGIQYF.

V usage is TRBV5-8 and J usage is TRBJ2-6; D not certain. The V and J ends lost 2 bases and 0 bases respectively, with 15 bases between them. CDR1 is SGHTS and CDR2 is YDEGEE in the germline V gene. The CDR3 is made up of 18 amino acids. The CDR3 protein is CASSFVFQSNSGANVLTF. In nucleotides, the CDR3 is TGTGCCAGCAGCTTTGTGTTTCAGTCAAACTCTGGGGCCAACGTCCTGACTTTC.

This clone appeared a few times. The chain recombines TRBV19 with TRBJ1-2, with 8 positions matching TRBD1. CDR3 length: 13 residues. The ends lost 6 bases at V and 3 bases at J; junction bases unmatched: 3. Germline CDR1 is LNHDA and CDR2 is SQIVND (reference sequence). The CDR3 DNA reads as TGTGCCAGTAGGACAGGGGTGGACTATGGCTACACCTTC. Its protein product is CASRTGVDYGYTF. Drawing the rest from reference TRBV19 and TRBJ1-2, the complete variable domain is DGGITQSPKYLFRKEGQNVTLSCEQNLNHDAMYWYRQDPGQGLRLIYYSQIVNDFQKGDIAEGYSVSREKKESFPLTVTSAQKNPTAFYLCASRTGVDYGYTFGSGTRLTVV.